Sequencing of this T cell receptor beta chain was carried out in a study of CD8+ T cells in alopecia areata. Overall study results and limits: Possibly as an HLA-related effect, TCR sharing across patients appeared less clear than in mice.

Reverse transcribed after extraction, RNA yielded cDNA as the sequencing template. Measured with immunoSEQ multiplex PCR; TCRdb has only the in-frame clones, and not every one. The counts give about 110,000 clones, none of them seen only once; roughly a fifth is held by the top ten. This clone turned up a few times. Antigen: not known. Any gene name here is a mouse gene name. Material for sequencing was lesional skin. The TCR comes from a C3H/HeJ mouse with alopecia areata. This strain has MHC haplotype H2-k.

The covered CDR3 bases are TGTGCCAGCAGGGACACTGGGCAAGAC. It specifies CASRDTGQD. The CDR3 as a whole reads CASRDTGQDTQYF. This sequence joins TRBV13-3 and TRBJ2-5; possibly TRBD2 for D (6 bases). The observed sequence ends 4 residues before the CDR3 terminus, with the missing tail filled in from the germline J gene. The CDR3 is 13 amino acids. The V end was cut by 5 bases, the J end by 3 bases, with 10 bases between. Germline V lookup: CDR1 NNHDY, CDR2 SYVADS.